This TCR beta chain was sequenced during a study of T-cell memory formation after mild COVID-19. The CDR3 is made up of 12 amino acids. The germline CDR1 and CDR2 sequences are PRHDT and FYEKMQ (reference sequence). Deletions cut 5 bases from V and 6 bases from J, with 8 bases between. MiXCR, run by TCRdb on the 5' RACE reads, gives a single entry per CDR3 protein. The sample has roughly 510,000 distinct CDR3 sequences, 15% to 20% seen once. This clonotype occurred a few times. This receptor was taken from an adult woman who had mild COVID-19 (a few samples of this study predate the infection). Cell type and time point are not known. The rearrangement links TRBV13 to TRBJ2-1; D gene ambiguous. The sequenced sample was PBMCs or a T cell subset sorted from them (not recorded which). The CDR3 region has the DNA TGTGCCAGCAGCACCTCAATCAATGAGCAGTTCTTC. Its translation: CASSTSINEQFF.